The 4 T cell receptor beta chains presented below share a single source sample, sequenced in a study of blood T cell repertoires in COVID-19. The method was immunoSEQ multiplex PCR; TCRdb's version includes in-frame clones alone and lacks a portion of them. The data contain about 190,000 clones, around 85% of them singletons. Material for sequencing was peripheral blood. The receptors stem from a woman in her forties or fifties with acute or convalescent COVID-19.

The chain employs TRBV3-1 (or the pseudogene TRBV3-2) and TRBJ1-6, with 11 bases that match TRBD1. The V gene's germline CDR1 is LGHDT and CDR2 YNNKEL (reference sequence). This CDR3 spans 15 amino acids. Unmatched junction bases numbered 4, after V lost 3 bases and J lost 9 bases. The CDR3 here is CASSHGTGGVSPLHF. The CDR3 nucleotides are TGTGCCAGCAGCCATGGGACAGGGGGTGTTTCACCCCTCCACTTT.

The rearrangement links TRBV27 to TRBJ2-5; TRBD2 aligns across 11 bases. The J segment lost 5 bases and the V segment lost 9 bases, leaving 14 bases of the junction unmatched. CDR1 and CDR2 (germline): MNHEY, SMNVEV (reference sequence). The CDR3 loop spans 16 amino acids. The CDR3 coding sequence is TGTGCCAGTGCCCCTCAGACGATAGCGGGAGGGGAGACCCAGTACTTC. This gives the protein CASAPQTIAGGETQYF.

This rearrangement joins TRBV9 to TRBJ1-1, with 7 bases identical to TRBD1. The junction had 6 bases not matched to a gene; V was cut back by 0 bases and J by 7 bases. Per germline, CDR1 SGDLS and CDR2 YYNGEE. The CDR3 sequence is 14 residues long. The CDR3 nucleotides are TGTGCCAGCAGCGTAGCTGGCCCAGGGGGTGAAGCTTTCTTT. Translated, it gives CASSVAGPGGEAFF. The full variable domain, in which reference TRBV9 and TRBJ1-1 provide the parts outside the CDR3, is DSGVTQTPKHLITATGQRVTLRCSPRSGDLSVYWYQQSLDQGLQFLIQYYNGEERAKGNILERFSAQQFPDLHSELNLSSLELGDSALYFCASSVAGPGGEAFFGQGTRLTVV.

The V gene is TRBV4-1, the J gene TRBJ1-4; the D gene is possibly TRBD1 (6 bases). Germline CDR1 MGHRA, CDR2 YSYEKL. V was clipped by 4 bases and J by 8 bases, with 14 bases between them. The CDR3 extends over 14 amino acids. The CDR3: CASSPDSRKEKLFF. The CDR3 coding sequence is TGCGCCAGCAGCCCGGACAGTCGAAAGGAAAAACTGTTTTTT.